What follows are 32 T cell receptor beta chains derived from one specimen sequenced in a study of CD8+ T cells in alopecia areata. cDNA reverse transcribed from extracted RNA served as the sequencing template. Measured with immunoSEQ multiplex PCR; TCRdb has only the in-frame clones, and not every one. In the table there are 150,000 to 200,000 clones, just under 60% of which are singletons. The sequencing here drew on CD4+ T cells sorted from blood, taken at week 0. The receptors originated from a human donor with alopecia areata.

The table lists this clone with a few counts. Here the CDR3 reads CASSFGTVEGEKLFF. The CDR3 DNA follows: TGTGCCAGCAGTTTTGGGACAGTTGAGGGGGAAAAACTGTTTTTT. The V call is TRBV28, the J call TRBJ1-4; 7 positions agree with TRBD1. J lost 8 bases, V lost 3 bases, and 9 bases had no gene match. The germline V gene encodes CDR1 MDHEN and CDR2 SYDVKM. CDR3 length: 15 residues.

The genes are TRBV27 and TRBJ1-1; possible D gene TRBD1, 6 bases. V gave up 6 bases and J gave up 6 bases, with 8 bases separating them. CDR3 length: 11 amino acids. Germline V gives CDR1 MNHEY, CDR2 SMNVEV (reference sequence). The CDR3, as DNA: TGTGCCAGCAGCAGGGGTTCTGAAGCTTTCTTT. Its protein product is CASSRGSEAFF.

CDR3 nucleotide sequence: TGTGCCAGCAGCCAACTAGACCGGACGGGCGCCATATACGAGCAGTACTTC. It is translated as CASSQLDRTGAIYEQYF. The chain recombines TRBV14 with TRBJ2-7, with D unclear. CDR1 SGHDN and CDR2 FVKESK come from the germline V gene. The V and J ends lost 2 bases and 4 bases respectively, with 21 bases between them. The CDR3 spans 17 residues.

J is TRBJ1-2 and V is TRBV30, with D uncertain. Germline CDR1 GTSNPN, CDR2 SVGIG (reference sequence). V lost 2 bases and J 4 bases, leaving 5 bases between the germline ends. This CDR3 has 11 residues. The CDR3 DNA follows: TGTGCCTGGAGTAAGGTCTATGGCTACACCTTC. Its protein is CAWSKVYGYTF.

A few counts support this clone. The chain links TRBV7-9 to TRBJ1-6, with 7 bases that match TRBD1. CDR3 length equals 14 residues. The germline V gene has CDR1 SEHNR and CDR2 FQNEAQ (reference sequence). Trimming at V came to 2 bases and at J to 8 bases, leaving 3 bases not matched to a gene. CDR3 coding DNA: TGTGCCAGCAGCTTAACGCAGGGGGATTCACCCCTCCACTTT. As protein: CASSLTQGDSPLHF.

The chain employs TRBV4-1 and TRBJ1-1; 11 bases fit TRBD1. The V segment lost 0 bases and the J segment 7 bases; nucleotides outside the gene matches: 7. CDR3 length equals 16 residues. In germline, CDR1 is MGHRA, CDR2 YSYEKL. The CDR3 DNA reads as TGCGCCAGCAGCCAAGACTGGACAGGGGGCACGAATGAAGCTTTCTTT. Residues: CASSQDWTGGTNEAFF.

Regarding this clone: The same CDR3 is also encoded by other DNA sequences in this sample. J is TRBJ1-5 and V is TRBV30; 7 bases fit TRBD1. The CDR3 extends over 14 amino acids. V gave up 3 bases and J gave up 2 bases; unmatched junction bases: 4. The germline gives CDR1 GTSNPN, CDR2 SVGIG (reference sequence). CDR3 in amino acids: CAWSRDRGNQPQHF. The DNA of the CDR3 is TGTGCCTGGAGCCGAGACAGGGGCAATCAGCCCCAGCATTTT.

For the CDR3, the DNA is TGCAGCGTTGAAAAGAATCCAATTGCCGATACGCAGTATTTT. As protein: CSVEKNPIADTQYF. The chain recombines TRBV29-1 with TRBJ2-3; D ambiguous. The V gene lost 2 bases and the J gene lost 6 bases, with 15 bases spanning the gap. The V gene's germline CDR1 is SQVTM and CDR2 ANQGSEA. This CDR3 region has 14 residues.

The chain links TRBV5-1 to TRBJ2-7, with unresolved D. The germline CDR1 and CDR2 sequences are SGHRS and YFSETQ. This CDR3 region has 14 residues. The V and J ends lost 3 bases and 0 bases respectively, with 10 bases between them. In DNA, the CDR3 is TGCGCCAGCAGCTCCCCCGGGTCCTCCTACGAGCAGTACTTC. This sequence encodes CASSSPGSSYEQYF.

The chain carries TRBV9 and TRBJ2-3; D unclear. V shed 0 bases and J shed 0 bases, with 5 bases lying between them. The CDR3 consists of 14 residues. Germline CDR1 SGDLS, CDR2 YYNGEE. The CDR3 loop is CASSVGPSTDTQYF. The CDR3 nucleotides are TGTGCCAGCAGCGTAGGACCGAGCACAGATACGCAGTATTTT.

In this sample, this clone turned up once. The genes are TRBV30 and TRBJ1-5; D is unresolved. Germline V gene data show CDR1 as GTSNPN and CDR2 as SVGIG (reference sequence). The CDR3 is 15 amino acids. V was cut by 3 bases and J by 5 bases, with 17 bases left in between. CDR3 nucleotide sequence: TGTGCCTGGAGCGTCATCGGAGCACCCCATCAGCCCCAGCATTTT. Protein sequence: CAWSVIGAPHQPQHF.

This clone was seen a handful of times. The V gene is TRBV29-1, the J gene TRBJ1-1; no clear D. Germline values: CDR1 SQVTM, CDR2 ANQGSEA. V lost 5 bases and J lost 1, with 14 bases in between. CDR3 size: 14 residues. CDR3 protein: CSVSVGSSNTEAFF. CDR3 sequence (DNA): TGCAGCGTTTCCGTTGGGAGCTCGAACACTGAAGCTTTCTTT. Complete variable domain (other parts from reference TRBV29-1 and TRBJ1-1): SAVISQKPSRDICQRGTSLTIQCQVDSQVTMMFWYRQQPGQSLTLIATANQGSEATYESGFVIDKFPISRPNLTFSTLTVSNMSPEDSSIYLCSVSVGSSNTEAFFGQGTRLTVV.

The sample holds one count of this clone. The V and J genes are TRBV5-4 and TRBJ2-1; D remains unclear. Germline lookup yields CDR1 SGHNT and CDR2 YYREEE (reference sequence). CDR3 length equals 14 residues. With 0 bases removed from V and 10 bases from J, the gap between germline ends came to 14 bases. CDR3 DNA sequence: TGTGCCAGCAGCTTGGTAGGCTCCCACCGGGAGCAGTTCTTC. This codes for CASSLVGSHREQFF.

The chain couples TRBV12-5 to TRBJ1-1, with TRBD1 matching over 11 bases. The CDR3 is 14 residues long. Germline V gene sequence: CDR1 LGHNT, CDR2 FRNRAP. J gave up 3 bases and V 7 bases, and 4 bases lay outside the gene matches. The CDR3 protein is CASARDRGDTEAFF. For the CDR3, the DNA is TGTGCTAGTGCCAGGGACAGGGGGGACACTGAAGCTTTCTTT.

The rearrangement links TRBV25-1 to TRBJ1-5; D uncertain. The CDR3 extends over 12 amino acids. V was shortened by 4 bases and J by 3 bases, with 4 bases between the two germline ends. The germline V gene encodes CDR1 MGHDK and CDR2 SYGVNS. The DNA of the CDR3 is TGTGCCAGCAGTGCCCCCAATCAGCCCCAGCATTTT. This encodes CASSAPNQPQHF. Looking up the rest from reference TRBV25-1 and TRBJ1-5 gives the full variable domain: EADIYQTPRYLVIGTGKKITLECSQTMGHDKMYWYQQDPGMELHLIHYSYGVNSTEKGDLSSESTVSRIRTEHFPLTLESARPSHTSQYLCASSAPNQPQHFGDGTRLSIL.

J is TRBJ1-1 and V is TRBV29-1, with no clear D. This CDR3 has 10 residues. V lost 8 bases, J lost 8 bases, and 12 bases lay in between. Germline V gene data show CDR1 as SQVTM and CDR2 as ANQGSEA. This CDR3 reads CSPSEVEAFF. The CDR3 nucleotides are TGCAGCCCATCGGAGGTCGAAGCTTTCTTT.

V is TRBV23-1 and J is TRBJ1-4, with no clear D. TRBV23-1 is filed as an ORF, its function uncertain. The V gene lost 6 bases and the J gene lost 4 bases, with 12 bases spanning the gap. The CDR3 consists of 14 residues. CDR3: CASSPPGFNEKLFF. In DNA, the CDR3 is TGCGCCAGCAGCCCACCGGGCTTTAATGAAAAACTGTTTTTT.

The V and J genes are TRBV7-2 and TRBJ2-3, with D maybe TRBD1 (6 bases). Germline V gene lookup returns CDR1 SGHTA and CDR2 FQGNSA. The V and J ends lost 2 bases and 4 bases respectively, with 13 bases between them. The CDR3 runs 15 residues. The CDR3 loop is CASSLKYRAPDTQYF. CDR3 DNA: TGTGCCAGCAGCTTAAAGTACAGGGCCCCAGATACGCAGTATTTT.

The chain has TRBV7-7 and TRBJ2-7, with 9 bases fitting TRBD2. This CDR3 is 15 amino acids long. The V and J ends lost 5 bases and 1 base, in that order; junction bases with no gene match: 6. CDR1 is SSHAT and CDR2 is FNYEAQ in the germline V gene (reference sequence). The CDR3 DNA sequence: TGTGCCAGCAGCCTCCTAGCGGGGAAATCCTACGAGCAGTACTTC. Protein: CASSLLAGKSYEQYF. The variable domain in full, completed from reference TRBV7-7 and TRBJ2-7, reads GAGVSQSPRYKVTKRGQDVTLRCDPISSHATLYWYQQALGQGPEFLTYFNYEAQPDKSGLPSDRFSAERPEGSISTLTIQRTEQRDSAMYRCASSLLAGKSYEQYFGPGTRLTVT.

This clone has just a few counts. The chain couples TRBV30 to TRBJ2-5, with D maybe TRBD1 (7 bases). Germline values: CDR1 GTSNPN, CDR2 SVGIG (reference sequence). The CDR3 has 15 amino acids. With 1 base removed from V and 3 bases from J, the gap between germline ends came to 15 bases. CDR3 sequence (DNA): TGTGCCTGGAGTGACAGGGGCGCGGGGAAAGAGACCCAGTACTTC. This sequence encodes CAWSDRGAGKETQYF.

V and J are TRBV9 and TRBJ1-2; TRBD1 might be the D (5 bases). V shed 3 bases and J shed 4 bases, with 16 bases lying between them. This CDR3 comprises 15 residues. Germline V gene sequence: CDR1 SGDLS, CDR2 YYNGEE. The CDR3 loop is CASSAPLGVVYGYTF. The CDR3 DNA is TGTGCCAGCAGCGCGCCCCTGGGGGTAGTCTATGGCTACACCTTC.

This chain joins TRBV5-1 and TRBJ2-5, with D tentatively TRBD1 (5 bases). Germline values: CDR1 SGHRS, CDR2 YFSETQ. V lost 0 bases to trimming and J lost 1 base, with 7 bases between them. The length of the CDR3 is 14 residues. The CDR3 sequence is CASSLVGRQETQYF. In DNA, the CDR3 is TGCGCCAGCAGCTTGGTGGGGCGCCAAGAGACCCAGTACTTC.

The chain is built from TRBV30 and TRBJ1-1; TRBD1 agrees at 7 bases. V trimming: 3 bases; J trimming: 8 bases; junction bases outside the gene matches: 18. The CDR3 has 16 residues. Germline loops: CDR1 GTSNPN, CDR2 SVGIG (reference sequence). CDR3: CAWRRRQGTRYFEAFF. CDR3 bases: TGTGCCTGGAGACGAAGACAGGGTACGCGGTATTTCGAAGCTTTCTTT.

The chain has TRBV5-1 and TRBJ2-5; 8 nucleotides agree with TRBD2. Germline V lookup: CDR1 SGHRS, CDR2 YFSETQ. The length of the CDR3 is 16 residues. Trimming removed 1 base from V and 0 bases from J; junction bases left unmatched: 5. DNA of the CDR3: TGCGCCAGCAGCTTGCCTAGCGGGTTGTACCAAGAGACCCAGTACTTC. Protein sequence: CASSLPSGLYQETQYF.

This clone turned up a few times. This chain connects TRBV11-2 to TRBJ1-1; 7 nucleotides match TRBD1. V lost 4 bases to trimming and J lost 3 bases; unmatched junction nucleotides: 5. This CDR3 comprises 14 residues. Germline CDR1 is SGHAT and CDR2 is FQNNGV. The CDR3 loop reads CASSYRQGDTEAFF. The CDR3, as DNA: TGTGCCAGCAGCTACCGACAGGGTGACACTGAAGCTTTCTTT.

This chain uses TRBV7-2 with TRBJ1-1; possible D gene TRBD1, 5 bases. In germline, CDR1 is SGHTA, CDR2 FQGNSA. V lost 5 bases, J lost 10 bases, and 20 bases lay in between. This CDR3 region has 14 residues. CDR3 nucleotide sequence: TGTGCCAGCAGCCCAGGTAGGCAGGGCCAAGGAGCTTTCTTT. This sequence encodes CASSPGRQGQGAFF.

This clone was picked up a small number of times. The sample carries other DNA sequences with the same CDR3. The chain carries TRBV4-1 and TRBJ2-3; no clear D. In germline, CDR1 is MGHRA, CDR2 YSYEKL. Trimming removed 1 base from V and 4 bases from J, with 3 bases in between. The CDR3 covers 12 residues. The CDR3 coding sequence is TGCGCCAGCAGCCAAGTCGCAGATACGCAGTATTTT. It yields the protein CASSQVADTQYF.

The genes are TRBV6-5 and TRBJ2-2; 7 bases are a match to TRBD1. This CDR3 comprises 15 residues. The V gene end was trimmed by 4 bases and the J gene end by 1 base; junction bases not matched to a gene: 3. Germline values: CDR1 MNHEY, CDR2 SVGAGI. In DNA form, the CDR3 reads TGTGCCAGCAGTTCCCACAGGGGGAACACCGGGGAGCTGTTTTTT. Amino acids: CASSSHRGNTGELFF.

This CDR3 is CASSLEGGAETQYF. The CDR3 nucleotides are TGTGCCAGCAGCTTAGAGGGGGGCGCAGAGACCCAGTACTTC. This rearrangement joins TRBV7-2 to TRBJ2-5; D could derive from TRBD1 or TRBD2 (6 bases each). The CDR3 extends over 14 amino acids. Between the trimmed V and J ends, which lost 1 base and 4 bases, there was a span of 10 bases. From germline, CDR1 is SGHTA and CDR2 FQGNSA.

Only one count was recorded for this clone. The chain uses TRBV10-3 and TRBJ2-7, with a tentative D call TRBD2 (6 bases). The CDR3 extends over 16 amino acids. Germline loops: CDR1 ENHRY, CDR2 SYGVKD. Trimming shortened V by 5 bases and J by 0 bases, and 17 bases separated the two germline ends. The CDR3 sequence is CAISRGTKNSSYEQYF. CDR3 sequence (DNA): TGTGCCATCAGTCGCGGGACGAAGAACAGCTCCTACGAGCAGTACTTC.

The chain links TRBV15 to TRBJ2-7; D tentatively reads TRBD1 or TRBD2 (5 bases each). CDR3 length: 13 residues. Trimming left V 0 bases short and J 4 bases short, with 7 bases between. Germline values: CDR1 LNHNV, CDR2 YYDKDF (reference sequence). Written as DNA, the CDR3 is TGTGCCACCAGCAGAGAGAGGGGTTACGAGCAGTACTTC. It codes for CATSRERGYEQYF.

This chain joins TRBV6-7 and TRBJ2-5; D gene uncertain. The end of the DNA fits TRBJ2-7 better, so the J call may be wrong. TRBV6-7 is reported as an ORF; its role is uncertain. There are 14 residues in the CDR3. The CDR3 region is CASSYPDRTYEQYF. The CDR3 bases are TGTGCCAGCAGTTACCCGGACCGTACCTACGAGCAGTACTTC.